One T cell receptor (beta chain) is described in this entry. The data belong to a study of blood T cell repertoires in COVID-19. Study background: Samples representing acute and convalescent COVID-19 were sourced from the United States, Italy and Spain.

Participant reports of clinical history set cohort assignment. Symptom resolution, clearance, or two negative PCRs marked donors in Cohort 3 as recovered. The repertoire was sequenced with immunoSEQ multiplex PCR; TCRdb's copy has only in-frame clones and lacks some. In the table there are 150,000 to 200,000 clones, 88% of which are singletons. The CDR3 totals 13 residues. V was pared by 5 bases and J by 1 base, with 9 bases between. This TCR was sampled from a woman between 18 and 29 years old who had recovered from COVID-19. The material sequenced was PBMCs or T cells enriched from blood (not recorded which). The V call is TRBV12-3 or TRBV12-4, the J call TRBJ2-7, with D possibly TRBD1 on 5 matching bases. This CDR3 reads CASSPQASYEQYF. The CDR3 region has the DNA TGTGCCAGCAGTCCACAGGCATCCTACGAGCAGTACTTC.